This T cell receptor beta chain was identified in a study of CXCR3-negative and CXCR3-positive naive CD8 T cells. Study observations and caveats: The study found more hydrophobic TRB CDR3s in CXCR3-positive naive cells than in CXCR3-negative naive cells.

The authors made the TRB cDNA libraries by 5' RACE using UMI labels. TCRdb reprocessed the 5' RACE reads and stores each CDR3 protein as one record, lacking DNA. The sample totals about 89,000 distinct CDR3 sequences. A word on this clonotype: Its cognate antigen is unknown.

Sequenced material: naive CXCR3+ CD8+ T cells from blood. The sample's subset: CD45RO-CCR7+CD27+CD95- naive CD8+ T cells expressing CXCR3 (TNR3+). The TCR comes from a human donor in good health. Some clones in this sample may be carry-over from other donors' samples.

The CDR3 loop reads CASSYNRRGVEAFF. J is TRBJ1-1 and V is TRBV6-2 or TRBV6-3; TCRdb returns TRBD1, unconfirmable since there is no DNA. The CDR3 is 14 amino acids. Per germline, CDR1 MNHEY and CDR2 SVGEGT.